This T cell receptor (beta chain) was documented in a study of T cell responses to AZD1222 COVID-19 vaccine. Germline loops: CDR1 SNHLY, CDR2 FYNNEI. CDR3 length equals 14 residues. Between the trimmed V and J ends, which lost 6 bases and 3 bases, there was a span of 13 bases. The repertoire was sequenced with immunoSEQ multiplex PCR; TCRdb's copy has only in-frame clones and lacks some. In the table there are approximately 99,000 clones, about 82% of which are singletons. This sample comprised peripheral blood, obtained on day 0 of AZD1222 vaccination. The gene calls are TRBV2 and TRBJ2-3, with unresolved D. The receptor comes from an adult in good health. This chain's CDR3 is CASSTAVLTDTQYF. The CDR3 region has the DNA TGTGCCAGCAGCACCGCGGTCCTGACAGATACGCAGTATTTT.